This T cell receptor (beta chain) was sequenced for a study of T cell responses to AZD1222 COVID-19 vaccine. The table came from immunoSEQ multiplex PCR; TCRdb's copy has only in-frame clones and leaves some out. The sample includes about 100,000 clones, around 87% of them seen just once. Concerning this clone itself: The antigen remains undetermined.

Germline V gene lookup returns CDR1 MNHEY and CDR2 SVGEGT. V trimming: 0 bases; J trimming: 3 bases; junction bases outside the gene matches: 9. The CDR3 runs 18 residues. Study observations and caveats: The donor group comprised mostly white British people and more females; the analysis possibly underestimated clonal diversity.

The gene calls are TRBV6-2 or TRBV6-3 and TRBJ2-1; TRBD1 aligns across 9 bases. Sequencing was performed on peripheral blood, taken on day 0 of MenACWY control vaccination. This receptor was taken from an adult in good health. CDR3 coding DNA: TGTGCCAGCAGTTACTCTCCGGGACAGGGCCGTTTCTACAATGAGCAGTTCTTC. It encodes CASSYSPGQGRFYNEQFF.